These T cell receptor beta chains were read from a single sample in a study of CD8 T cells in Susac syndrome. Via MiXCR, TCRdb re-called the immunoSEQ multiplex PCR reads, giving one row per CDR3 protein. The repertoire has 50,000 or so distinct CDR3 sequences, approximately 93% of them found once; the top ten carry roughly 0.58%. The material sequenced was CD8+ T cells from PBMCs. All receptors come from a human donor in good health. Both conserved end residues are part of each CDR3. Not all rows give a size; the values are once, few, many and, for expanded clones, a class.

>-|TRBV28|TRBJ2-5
CASTEGGQETQYF
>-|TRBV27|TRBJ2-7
CASSLAARAEQYF
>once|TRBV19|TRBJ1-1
CASSFFLTDAEAFF
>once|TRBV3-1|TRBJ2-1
CASSHSDRVREQFF
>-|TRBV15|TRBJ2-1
CATSLSRMQFF
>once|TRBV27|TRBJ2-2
CASMGVLLAGELFF
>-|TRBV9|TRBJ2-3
CASSVADYRTDTQYF
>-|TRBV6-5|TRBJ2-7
CASSYSMSGDEQYF
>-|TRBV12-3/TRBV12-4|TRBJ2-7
CASNQRGSSYEQYF
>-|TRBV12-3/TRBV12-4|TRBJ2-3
CASSFDRATQYF
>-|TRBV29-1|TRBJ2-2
CSVDWGNTGELFF
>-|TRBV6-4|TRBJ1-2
CASSDGTGDGYTF
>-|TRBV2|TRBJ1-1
CASTQNTEAFF
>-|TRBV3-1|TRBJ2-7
CASSLRDREEWGYEQYF
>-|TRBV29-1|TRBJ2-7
CSVGTGGSYEQYF
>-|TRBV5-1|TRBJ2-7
CASSELAESYEQYF
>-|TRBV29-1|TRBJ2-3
CSVRGGSTDTQYF